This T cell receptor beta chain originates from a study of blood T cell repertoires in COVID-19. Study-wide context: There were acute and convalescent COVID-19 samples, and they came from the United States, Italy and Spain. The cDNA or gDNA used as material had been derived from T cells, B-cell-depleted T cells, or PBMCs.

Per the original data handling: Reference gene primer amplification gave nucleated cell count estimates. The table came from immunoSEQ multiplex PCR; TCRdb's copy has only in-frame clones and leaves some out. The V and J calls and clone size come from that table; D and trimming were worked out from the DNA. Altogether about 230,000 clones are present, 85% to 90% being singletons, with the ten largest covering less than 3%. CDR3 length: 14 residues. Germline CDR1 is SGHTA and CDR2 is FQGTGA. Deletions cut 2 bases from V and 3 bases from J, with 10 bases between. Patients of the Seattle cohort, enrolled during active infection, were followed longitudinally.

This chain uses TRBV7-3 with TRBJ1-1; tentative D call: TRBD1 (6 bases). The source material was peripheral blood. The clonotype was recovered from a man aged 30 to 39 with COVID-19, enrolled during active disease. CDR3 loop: CASSLGGQHTEAFF. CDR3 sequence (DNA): TGTGCCAGCAGCTTAGGCGGACAGCACACTGAAGCTTTCTTT.